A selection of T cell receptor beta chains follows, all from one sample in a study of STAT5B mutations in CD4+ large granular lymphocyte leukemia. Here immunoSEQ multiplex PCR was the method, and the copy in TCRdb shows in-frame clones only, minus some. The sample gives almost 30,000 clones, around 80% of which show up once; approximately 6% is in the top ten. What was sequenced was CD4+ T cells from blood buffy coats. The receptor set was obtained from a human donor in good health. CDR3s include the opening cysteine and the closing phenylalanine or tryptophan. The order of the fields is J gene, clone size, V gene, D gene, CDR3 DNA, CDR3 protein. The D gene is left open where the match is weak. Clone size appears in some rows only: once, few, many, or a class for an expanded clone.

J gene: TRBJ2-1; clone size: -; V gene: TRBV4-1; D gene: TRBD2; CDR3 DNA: TGCGCCAGCAGCCCCAGATCAAGGGGGGCGGGGGGATCCTACAATGAGCAGTTCTTC; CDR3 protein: CASSPRSRGAGGSYNEQFF
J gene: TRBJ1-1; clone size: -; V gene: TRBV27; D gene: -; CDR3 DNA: TGTGCCAGCAGCGACTTGGCCAGCGGAGGGGTTGGCACTGAAGCTTTCTTT; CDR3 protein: CASSDLASGGVGTEAFF
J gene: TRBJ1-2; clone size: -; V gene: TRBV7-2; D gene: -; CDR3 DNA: TGTGCCAGCAGCTTTGGTGGGGCCTCAAACTATGGCTACACCTTC; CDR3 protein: CASSFGGASNYGYTF
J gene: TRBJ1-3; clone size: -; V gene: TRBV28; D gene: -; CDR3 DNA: TGTGCCAGCAGTTTATCTGGGGGGAACTCTGGAAACACCATATATTTT; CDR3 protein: CASSLSGGNSGNTIYF
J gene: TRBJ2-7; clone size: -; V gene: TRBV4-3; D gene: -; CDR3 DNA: TGCGCCAGCAGCCAAGAATTGGGCTACGAGCAGTACTTC; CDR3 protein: CASSQELGYEQYF
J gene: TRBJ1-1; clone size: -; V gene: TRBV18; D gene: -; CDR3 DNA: TGTGCCAGCTCACCTACCCTTTATAACAGGGTGATGAACACTGAAGCTTTCTTT; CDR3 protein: CASSPTLYNRVMNTEAFF
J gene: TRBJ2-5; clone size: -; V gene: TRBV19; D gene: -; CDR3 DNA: TGTGCCAGTAGTATAGAGGAGACCCAGTACTTC; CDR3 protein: CASSIEETQYF
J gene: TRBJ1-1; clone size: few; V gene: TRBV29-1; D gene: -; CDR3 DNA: TGCAGCGCATTACCACAGGTGAACACTGAAGCTTTCTTT; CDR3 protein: CSALPQVNTEAFF
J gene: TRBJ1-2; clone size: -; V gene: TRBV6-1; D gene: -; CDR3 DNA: TGTGCCAGCAGTGAATCGGCGGGTTATGGCTACACCTTC; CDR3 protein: CASSESAGYGYTF
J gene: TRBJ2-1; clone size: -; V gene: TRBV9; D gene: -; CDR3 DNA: TGTGCCAGCAGCGTAGAGGAGGGGGGTCGGTTCTTC; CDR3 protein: CASSVEEGGRFF
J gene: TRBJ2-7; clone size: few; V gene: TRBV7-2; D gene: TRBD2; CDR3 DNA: TGTGCCAGCAGCATTAGCGGGGGGAAAGTAGCAAACGAGCAGTACTTC; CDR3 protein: CASSISGGKVANEQYF
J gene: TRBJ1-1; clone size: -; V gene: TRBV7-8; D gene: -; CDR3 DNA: TGTGCCAGCAGCTTAGCGCCCCTTTCTGAAGCTTTCTTT; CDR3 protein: CASSLAPLSEAFF
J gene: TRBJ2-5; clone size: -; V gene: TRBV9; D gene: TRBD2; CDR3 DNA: TGTGCCAGCAGCGTAGAGAACGGCCGGGAGGGGACCCAGTACTTC; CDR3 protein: CASSVENGREGTQYF
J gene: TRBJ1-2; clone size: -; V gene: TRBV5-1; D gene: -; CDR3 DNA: TGCGCCAGCAGCTTGATAGGGGTCTATGGCTACACCTTC; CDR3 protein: CASSLIGVYGYTF
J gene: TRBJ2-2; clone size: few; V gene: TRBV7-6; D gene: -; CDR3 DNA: TGTGCCAGCAGCTTAGCACCCACAGGCACCGGGGAGCTGTTTTTT; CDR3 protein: CASSLAPTGTGELFF
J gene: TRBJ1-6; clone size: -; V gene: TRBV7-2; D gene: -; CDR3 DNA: TGTGCCAGCAGCTTAGCGGCCGGAACCAATTCACCCCTCCACTTT; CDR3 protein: CASSLAAGTNSPLHF
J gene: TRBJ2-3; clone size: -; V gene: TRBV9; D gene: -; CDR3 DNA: TGTGCCAGCAGCGGTATGGGCACAGATACGCAGTATTTT; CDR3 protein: CASSGMGTDTQYF
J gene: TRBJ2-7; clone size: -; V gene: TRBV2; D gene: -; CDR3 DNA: TGTGCCAGCTTCGGGACACCCTACGAGCAGTACTTC; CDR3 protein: CASFGTPYEQYF
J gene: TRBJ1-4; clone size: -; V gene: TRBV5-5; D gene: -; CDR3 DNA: TGTGCCAGCAGCCCAGCCATTTTTGCAACTAATGAAAAACTGTTTTTT; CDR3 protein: CASSPAIFATNEKLFF
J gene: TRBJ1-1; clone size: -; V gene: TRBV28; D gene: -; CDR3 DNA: TGTGCCAGCTGTATTATTGGGGGGGTAATGAACACTGAAGCTTTCTTT; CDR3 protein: CASCIIGGVMNTEAFF
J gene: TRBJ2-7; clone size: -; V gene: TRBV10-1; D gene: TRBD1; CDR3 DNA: TGCGCCAGCAGTCCTCCGGGACAGCTCTACGAGCAGTACTTC; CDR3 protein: CASSPPGQLYEQYF
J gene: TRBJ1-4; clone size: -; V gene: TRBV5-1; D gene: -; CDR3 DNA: TGCGCCAGCAGCTTGGGGGGGCAGCCGAATGAAAAACTGTTTTTT; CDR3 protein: CASSLGGQPNEKLFF
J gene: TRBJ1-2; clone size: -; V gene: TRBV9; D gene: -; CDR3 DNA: TGTGCCAGCAGCGTAGGGCACTCAGCGACGGCAGCCCGATATGGCTACACCTTC; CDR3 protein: CASSVGHSATAARYGYTF
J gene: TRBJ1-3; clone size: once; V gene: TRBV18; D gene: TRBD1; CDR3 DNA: TGTGCCAGCTCCCCGACGTATCCGGGACAGAGCTCTGGAAACACCATATATTTT; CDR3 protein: CASSPTYPGQSSGNTIYF
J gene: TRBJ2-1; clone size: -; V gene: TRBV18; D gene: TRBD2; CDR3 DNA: TGTGCCAGCTCACCCGCGGGGGCCTACAATGAGCAGTTCTTC; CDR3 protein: CASSPAGAYNEQFF
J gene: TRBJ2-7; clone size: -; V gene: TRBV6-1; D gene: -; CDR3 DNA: TGTGCCAGCAGTGTTCGGTTCCTCGGCTCCTACGAGCAGTACTTC; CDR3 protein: CASSVRFLGSYEQYF
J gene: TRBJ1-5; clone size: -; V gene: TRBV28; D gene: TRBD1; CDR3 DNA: TGTGCCAGCAGCTCACGACAGGGAAGAGGTCAGCCCCAGCATTTT; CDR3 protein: CASSSRQGRGQPQHF
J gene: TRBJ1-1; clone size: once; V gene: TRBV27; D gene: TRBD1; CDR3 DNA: TGTGCCAGCAGGGCCGGGACAGGGGGGCTTAACACTGAAGCTTTCTTT; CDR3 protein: CASRAGTGGLNTEAFF
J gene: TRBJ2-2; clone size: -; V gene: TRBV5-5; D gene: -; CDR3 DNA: TGTGCCAGCAGCTTACCCGGGGGTTCGAACACCGGGGAGCTGTTTTTT; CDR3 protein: CASSLPGGSNTGELFF
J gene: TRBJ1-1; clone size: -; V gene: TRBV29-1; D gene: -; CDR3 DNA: TGCAGCGTTGAGGAGGGGTCGAACACTGAAGCTTTCTTT; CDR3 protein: CSVEEGSNTEAFF
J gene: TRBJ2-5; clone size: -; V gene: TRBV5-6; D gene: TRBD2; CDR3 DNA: TGTGCCAGCAGCTTGGGAGGAGCGGGGGGTTTTTCGGAGACCCAGTACTTC; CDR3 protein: CASSLGGAGGFSETQYF
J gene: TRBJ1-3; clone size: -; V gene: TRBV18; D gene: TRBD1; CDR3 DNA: TGTGCCAGCTCACCAATCCCGGACAGGGGCTCTGGAAACACCATATATTTT; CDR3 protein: CASSPIPDRGSGNTIYF
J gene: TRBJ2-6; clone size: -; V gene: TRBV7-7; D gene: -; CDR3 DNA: TGTGCCAGCAGCCCCGCAACTGGGGCCAACGTCCTGACTTTC; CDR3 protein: CASSPATGANVLTF